This T cell receptor (beta chain) was obtained from a study of T cells in Graves' hyperthyroidism and ophthalmopathy (dated by TCRdb to the late 2010s). Regarding the research as a whole: Peripheral blood samples were taken at the time of initial diagnosis, prior to any treatment. The approximately 100 discovery patients were divided at random into training and test sets in a 7:3 ratio. In six Graves' hyperthyroidism patients, the study also compared T-cell repertoires from thyroid tissue with T-cell repertoires from blood. To identify TCR V-J signatures that set the groups apart, the researchers used a discovery cohort of about a hundred patients, made up of around 40 with Graves' ophthalmopathy and some 58 with stable Graves' hyperthyroidism. An independent validation cohort of under 20 hyperthyroidism patients and approximately 15 patients who later progressed to ophthalmopathy tested prospective prediction of ophthalmopathy. Once sampling was done, hyperthyroidism patients were given methimazole at a starting dose of 30 mg daily, whereas ophthalmopathy patients were given high-dose intravenous methylprednisolone. According to the paper, TCR Vbeta CDR3 sequencing was carried out on approximately 140 peripheral blood samples, which came from under 50 ophthalmopathy, approximately 78 hyperthyroidism and about 17 progressor patients. Broad study findings and their caveats: In validation, the model predicted progression to ophthalmopathy with over 65% sensitivity and roughly 75% specificity, a median of 6.5 months before onset. Most expanded thyroid clonotypes (frequency above 0.001) were also found in blood, which suggests that blood repertoires may mirror thyroid immune responses. Sample size was not statistically predetermined, and investigators were not blinded to group allocation. Ophthalmopathy was separated from stable hyperthyroidism by a 13 V-J signature model, with over 85% sensitivity and about 81% specificity obtained in cross-validation and 80%/75% obtained in testing.

Amplification of TCR beta CDR3 regions was carried out from RNA transcripts. For the first round of RT-PCR on the TCR CDR3, the HTBI primer set was used together with the Qiagen OneStep RT-PCR kit. A second multiplex PCR round built the libraries, followed by size selection and purification. The libraries were sequenced on an Illumina HiSeq2000 using paired-end 100 bp reads. The authors' pipeline ran thus. SOAPnuke was used to process the raw data, removing reads that contained adapters or uncalled bases, had a mean Phred below 15, or lacked an exact match to the constant primer or identifier. COPE v1.2.5 was used to merge the high-quality paired reads, and each unique nucleotide sequence was defined as a clonotype. MiTCR v1.1 was used to align the clonotypes against IMGT TRBV, TRBD and TRBJ reference segments. Analysis was restricted to V-J combinations with a frequency above 0.0001, which covered roughly 99% of repertoires. A TCS score was defined as the ratio of F50 (clonal expansion) to E x V (chaos), with BLOSUM62-based TCRdist applied between CDR3 peptides within each V-J. Welch's t-statistics and random forest reduced roughly 530 V-J features to some 14, which were used in a naive Bayes classifier (R e1071). The public reads were run again by TCRdb, first through fastp at Q25 and then through MiXCR, and only productive beta chains were kept. Every CDR3 protein is listed once, alongside the most common genes and DNA of its rows. Here the V and J calls rest on TCRdb's processing, not on the authors' analysis. The sample table shows approximately 600,000 distinct CDR3 sequences, and about 15% are seen once. Of the sample, 5.5% to 7.5% falls within the top ten clones.

This clonotype was counted at least ten times. What this receptor recognizes is not known. Base quality data are lacking; no much larger clone is found one base away. Hyperthyroidism patients were newly diagnosed, with disease duration under 2 months, and aged 18 to 65 years. Patients with uncontrolled infections, other autoimmune diseases, pregnancy or lactation were excluded. Diagnoses were established on the basis of clinical symptoms, serum thyroxine and TRAb, thyroid ultrasound, and orbital computed tomography. For progressor patients, blood was drawn at the first diagnosis of hyperthyroidism, before any ophthalmopathy symptoms had appeared. Ficoll-Paque density gradient centrifugation was used to isolate PBMCs from approximately 10 ml of fresh peripheral blood. Progressor patients were defined as those initially diagnosed with Graves' hyperthyroidism in whom ophthalmopathy developed during follow-up. Trizol reagent was used to extract total RNA, and RNA quality was then checked on an Agilent 2100 Bioanalyzer.

Including the terminal cysteine and phenylalanine, the CDR3 comprises 16 residues. CDR3 DNA is the only sequence kept; it has 48 bases, read in frame from the first base. V is clipped by 1 base and J by 4 bases, and the sequence between their germline boundaries is 14 bases long. The germline V gene (reference sequence) specifies SEHNR as CDR1 and FQNEAQ as CDR2. The sample was blood. The sequence joins TRBV7-9 to TRBJ1-5, with no reliable assignment of the D segment. The sequence derives from a woman in her thirties with Graves' hyperthyroidism that later progressed to Graves' ophthalmopathy. DNA sequence: TGTGCCAGCAGCTTAGTCGGCCTAGGGAGGAATCAGCCCCAGCATTTT. It codes for CASSLVGLGRNQPQHF.